These 28 T cell receptor beta chains came from one sample sequenced in a study of blood T cell repertoires in COVID-19. Measured with immunoSEQ multiplex PCR; TCRdb has only the in-frame clones, and not every one. The table lists roughly 180,000 clones, around nine tenths of them singletons. The sample was peripheral blood. These TCRs come from a man in his sixties or seventies with active or convalescent COVID-19.

V is TRBV28 and J is TRBJ1-5; D not resolved. V lost 6 bases and J 4 bases, leaving 10 bases between the germline ends. This CDR3 has 13 residues. CDR1 is MDHEN and CDR2 is SYDVKM in the germline V gene. The CDR3 DNA is TGTGCCAGCAGCAAACAGAATAATCAGCCCCAGCATTTT. Its protein is CASSKQNNQPQHF.

The gene calls are TRBV4-3 and TRBJ2-7; D possibly corresponds to TRBD2 (5 bases). CDR3 length: 14 amino acids. With 0 bases removed from V and 4 bases from J, the gap between germline ends came to 10 bases. CDR1 LGHNA and CDR2 YSLEER come from the germline V gene. The CDR3: CASSQEVSGYEQYF. The CDR3 nucleotides read TGCGCCAGCAGCCAAGAGGTATCGGGATACGAGCAGTACTTC.

V and J are TRBV6-5 and TRBJ2-7, with a weak D call TRBD1 (6 bases). Germline assignment: CDR1 MNHEY and CDR2 SVGAGI. The germline V and J ends were trimmed by 5 bases and 2 bases, with 10 bases remaining between them. This CDR3 comprises 13 residues. CDR3 DNA sequence: TGTGCCAGCAGTAGACAGGTTACCTACGAGCAGTACTTC. It yields the protein CASSRQVTYEQYF.

The chain combines TRBV30 with TRBJ1-4; 10 nucleotides match TRBD1. Trimming removed 5 bases from V and 6 bases from J; junction bases left unmatched: 6. Per the germline V gene, CDR1 is GTSNPN and CDR2 is SVGIG (reference sequence). The CDR3 is made up of 14 amino acids. CDR3 coding DNA: TGTGCCTGGGCCTCCGGGACAGGGGATGAAAAACTGTTTTTT. Amino acid sequence: CAWASGTGDEKLFF.

V usage is TRBV19 and J usage is TRBJ1-6; the match to TRBD1 covers 10 bases. The V segment lost 8 bases and the J segment 0 bases; nucleotides outside the gene matches: 7. Germline-derived CDR1 and CDR2 are LNHDA and SQIVND (reference sequence). The CDR3 is made up of 17 amino acids. CDR3 sequence (DNA): TGTGCCAGTGGGACAGGGGCTAGGAGCTCCTATAATTCACCCCTCCACTTT. It translates to CASGTGARSSYNSPLHF. Looking up the rest from reference TRBV19 and TRBJ1-6 gives the full variable domain: DGGITQSPKYLFRKEGQNVTLSCEQNLNHDAMYWYRQDPGQGLRLIYYSQIVNDFQKGDIAEGYSVSREKKESFPLTVTSAQKNPTAFYLCASGTGARSSYNSPLHFGNGTRLTVT.

The V and J genes are TRBV3-1 (or the pseudogene TRBV3-2) and TRBJ1-5; D gene uncertain. V lost 1 base and J lost 5, with 6 bases in between. Per germline, CDR1 LGHDT and CDR2 YNNKEL (reference sequence). The CDR3 contains 13 residues. The CDR3 loop is CASSQGRDQPQHF. Here the CDR3 DNA reads TGTGCCAGCAGCCAAGGGAGGGATCAGCCCCAGCATTTT.

The rearrangement joins TRBV2 to TRBJ1-3; possible D gene TRBD1, 5 bases. The CDR3 loop spans 16 amino acids. Germline V gives CDR1 SNHLY, CDR2 FYNNEI. V was cut by 4 bases and J by 0 bases, with 13 bases left in between. The CDR3 coding sequence is TGTGCCAGCAGTGGATCTCGACAGACCTCTGGAAACACCATATATTTT. Translating gives CASSGSRQTSGNTIYF.

The chain recombines TRBV18 with TRBJ1-6; tentative D call: TRBD1 (5 bases). Trimming left V 3 bases short and J 7 bases short, with 16 bases between. Germline-derived CDR1 and CDR2 are KGHSH and LQKENI. The CDR3 spans 16 residues. The CDR3 region is CASSPGPWGRNSPLHF. The CDR3 DNA is TGTGCCAGCTCACCCGGCCCCTGGGGGAGGAATTCACCCCTCCACTTT. Complete variable domain (other parts from reference TRBV18 and TRBJ1-6): NAGVMQNPRHLVRRRGQEARLRCSPMKGHSHVYWYRQLPEEGLKFMVYLQKENIIDESGMPKERFSAEFPKEGPSILRIQQVVRGDSAAYFCASSPGPWGRNSPLHFGNGTRLTVT.

V gene TRBV6-6 combines with J gene TRBJ1-1; D may be TRBD1 (5 bases). The V end lost 10 bases, the J end lost 0 bases, and 12 bases lay between the germline ends. Germline V gives CDR1 MNHNY, CDR2 SVGAGI (reference sequence). CDR3 length: 13 amino acids. CDR3 sequence reads: CATPGDVNTEAFF. CDR3 nucleotides: TGTGCCACCCCGGGGGATGTGAACACTGAAGCTTTCTTT.

This clone was detected once. V is TRBV5-6 and J is TRBJ2-7, with D unresolved. Trimming cost V 1 base and J 3 bases, with 5 bases left between them. Germline CDR1 SGHDT, CDR2 YYEEEE. The CDR3 runs 12 residues. The CDR3 region is CASSLLDYEQYF. DNA for the CDR3: TGTGCCAGCAGCTTGCTAGACTACGAGCAGTACTTC. Full variable domain (remainder filled in from reference TRBV5-6 and TRBJ2-7): DAGVTQSPTHLIKTRGQQVTLRCSPKSGHDTVSWYQQALGQGPQFIFQYYEEEERQRGNFPDRFSGHQFPNYSSELNVNALLLGDSALYLCASSLLDYEQYFGPGTRLTVT.

Notes on this clone: One end of the junction fails to match germline, which may point to a read error. The rearrangement links TRBV4-1 to TRBJ1-2; D possibly corresponds to TRBD1 (5 bases). The germline CDR1 and CDR2 sequences are MGHRA and YSYEKL. The CDR3 length is 15 residues. CDR3 in amino acids: CARSPGGGGGYGYTF. For the CDR3, the DNA is TGCGCCCGCAGCCCGGGGGGGGGTGGTGGATATGGCTACACCTTC.

In this sample, this clone turned up once. The chain employs TRBV18 and TRBJ2-1; 10 bases are a match to TRBD2. Germline V CDR1 and CDR2: KGHSH, LQKENI. The length of the CDR3 is 15 residues. The J segment lost 3 bases and the V segment lost 4 bases, leaving 3 bases of the junction unmatched. DNA for the CDR3: TGTGCCAGCTCACTCGGACTAGCGGACTACAATGAGCAGTTCTTC. Translated, it gives CASSLGLADYNEQFF.

J is TRBJ1-5 and V is TRBV11-2; D remains ambiguous. V was cut by 5 bases and J by 6 bases, with 11 bases left in between. CDR1 is SGHAT and CDR2 is FQNNGV in the germline V gene. This CDR3 comprises 13 residues. CDR3 in DNA: TGTGCCAGCAGCACGGGGTTGGGTCAGCCCCAGCATTTT. Translating it yields CASSTGLGQPQHF. Based on the CDR3 plus reference TRBV11-2 and TRBJ1-5, the full variable domain is EAGVAQSPRYKIIEKRQSVAFWCNPISGHATLYWYQQILGQGPKLLIQFQNNGVVDDSQLPKDRFSAERLKGVDSTLKIQPAKLEDSAVYLCASSTGLGQPQHFGDGTRLSIL.

The chain recombines TRBV6-6 with TRBJ1-1, with a weak D call TRBD1 (6 bases). The CDR3 runs to 13 residues. The V gene's germline CDR1 is MNHNY and CDR2 SVGAGI (reference sequence). Trimming took off 5 bases at V and 5 bases at J, with 12 bases between the two ends. CDR3 amino acids: CASSQQGGTEAFF. The CDR3 DNA sequence: TGTGCCAGCAGTCAACAGGGCGGGACTGAAGCTTTCTTT.

The rearrangement uses TRBV6-1 and TRBJ1-5; possible D gene TRBD1, 5 bases. The CDR3 spans 15 residues. V lost 4 bases and J lost 1, with 11 bases in between. Germline CDR1 reads MNHNS; CDR2 reads SASEGT. The CDR3 protein is CASSVAGGSNQPQHF. The CDR3 nucleotides read TGTGCCAGCAGTGTAGCGGGGGGGAGCAATCAGCCCCAGCATTTT.

The gene calls are TRBV7-2 and TRBJ1-6, with unresolved D. The V end was cut by 4 bases, the J end by 2 bases, with 3 bases between. The CDR3 extends over 13 amino acids. CDR1 is SGHTA, CDR2 FQGNSA, per germline. CDR3 DNA: TGTGCCAGCAGCTCCGCCTATAATTCACCCCTCCACTTT. Protein: CASSSAYNSPLHF.

The CDR3 coding sequence is TGTGCCAGCAGCCCTGAGGGCGGGACCTTGGGCAATCAGCCCCAGCATTTT. It codes for CASSPEGGTLGNQPQHF. The genes are TRBV6-2 or TRBV6-3 and TRBJ1-5, with a possible D match to TRBD1 (5 bases). The CDR3 consists of 17 residues. Germline V CDR1 and CDR2: MNHEY, SVGEGT. V was pared by 6 bases and J by 2 bases, with 20 bases between.

This chain joins TRBV4-1 and TRBJ1-5, with D perhaps matching TRBD1 (5 bases). CDR3 length equals 15 residues. Germline CDR1 and CDR2: MGHRA and YSYEKL. The V end lost 1 base, the J end lost 5 bases, and 12 bases lay between the germline ends. The CDR3 sequence: CASSQVIQADQPQHF. The CDR3, as DNA: TGCGCCAGCAGCCAAGTCATACAGGCTGATCAGCCCCAGCATTTT.

J is TRBJ2-6 and V is TRBV27; 10 bases agree with TRBD2. This CDR3 spans 20 amino acids. The V and J ends lost 4 bases and 3 bases, in that order; junction bases with no gene match: 15. Per germline, CDR1 MNHEY and CDR2 SMNVEV (reference sequence). The CDR3 DNA sequence: TGTGCCAGCAGTTCACGATTGGGTAGCGGGAGGTTAAGTGGGGCCAACGTCCTGACTTTC. Its protein is CASSSRLGSGRLSGANVLTF.

The V gene is TRBV11-3, the J gene TRBJ2-1; D may be TRBD2 (6 bases). Per germline, CDR1 SGHNT and CDR2 YENEEA. Deletions cut 3 bases from V and 9 bases from J, with 15 bases between. This CDR3 is 14 amino acids long. The CDR3 nucleotides read TGTGCCAGCAGCTTTTACGGGAGTAACGGTGAGCAGTTCTTC. Translation gives CASSFYGSNGEQFF.

The chain employs TRBV27 and TRBJ2-1; D ambiguous. The germline CDR1 and CDR2 sequences are MNHEY and SMNVEV (reference sequence). V was cut by 3 bases and J by 4 bases, with 7 bases left in between. The CDR3 is 13 amino acids. CDR3 in amino acids: CASSFARYNEQFF. The CDR3 DNA is TGTGCCAGCAGTTTCGCGCGTTACAATGAGCAGTTCTTC.

About this clone itself: Compared with germline, one end of the junction differs, possibly owing to a read error. The rearrangement links TRBV7-2 to TRBJ2-1; TRBD2 agrees at 7 bases. This CDR3 has 14 amino acids. CDR1 and CDR2 (germline): SGHTA, FQGNSA. The CDR3 nucleotides are TGTGCCAGCAGGCGGGAGTTAGGGTACACTGAGCAGTTCTTC. It specifies CASRRELGYTEQFF.

CDR3 sequence reads: CASSLRAGGNSPLHF. The DNA for the CDR3 is TGTGCCAGCAGCTTAAGGGCAGGGGGTAATTCACCCCTCCACTTT. The chain has TRBV7-2 and TRBJ1-6; TRBD1 aligns across 7 bases. The germline CDR1 and CDR2 sequences are SGHTA and FQGNSA. This CDR3 spans 15 amino acids. V trimming: 2 bases; J trimming: 6 bases; junction bases outside the gene matches: 4.

The chain is built from TRBV28 and TRBJ1-2; 8 bases are shared with TRBD1. Trimming cost V 5 bases and J 0 bases; bases outside gene matches: 5. This CDR3 has 15 residues. CDR1 is MDHEN, CDR2 SYDVKM, per germline. The chain's CDR3 is CASSPRRGPNYGYTF. For the CDR3, the DNA is TGTGCCAGCAGTCCCCGCAGGGGGCCTAACTATGGCTACACCTTC.

The chain couples TRBV5-6 to TRBJ2-5; 11 bases agree with TRBD1. V dropped 1 base and J dropped 2; count of bases not matched to a gene: 4. The CDR3 spans 16 residues. Germline V gene sequence: CDR1 SGHDT, CDR2 YYEEEE. The CDR3 here is CASSLMDRGRQETQYF. The DNA for the CDR3 is TGTGCCAGCAGCTTGATGGACAGGGGGCGACAAGAGACCCAGTACTTC.

The chain joins TRBV6-2 or TRBV6-3 to TRBJ2-1, with D possibly TRBD2 on 7 matching bases. The CDR3 totals 15 residues. CDR1 and CDR2 (germline): MNHEY, SVGEGT. V dropped 6 bases and J dropped 0 bases, with 12 bases sitting between them. DNA of the CDR3: TGTGCCAGCAGCAAGGGGGGGAGCTCCTACAATGAGCAGTTCTTC. This codes for CASSKGGSSYNEQFF.

This rearrangement joins TRBV5-1 to TRBJ2-5, with 7 bases lining up with TRBD1. V trimming: 0 bases; J trimming: 2 bases; junction bases outside the gene matches: 4. Per the germline V gene, CDR1 is SGHRS and CDR2 is YFSETQ. CDR3 length: 15 amino acids. The CDR3 DNA reads TGCGCCAGCAGCTTGGGATTCAGGGGGCAAGAGACCCAGTACTTC. As protein: CASSLGFRGQETQYF.

The rearrangement links TRBV19 to TRBJ2-1, with D possibly matching TRBD1 (6 bases). The germline CDR1 and CDR2 sequences are LNHDA and SQIVND (reference sequence). V was clipped by 8 bases and J by 5 bases, with 13 bases between them. This CDR3 has 13 residues. DNA of the CDR3: TGTGCCAGTGGGACGGGACACAACAATGAGCAGTTCTTC. Encoded protein: CASGTGHNNEQFF.